This T cell receptor (beta chain) originates from a study of blood T cell repertoires in COVID-19. The sample holds a few counts of this clone. As handled by the study authors: Estimates of nucleated cell counts were drawn from the amplification of reference gene primers. The repertoire was sequenced with immunoSEQ multiplex PCR; TCRdb's copy has only in-frame clones and lacks some. The V and J calls and the clone size are those of that table, but D and trimming were determined from the DNA. The sample lists 210,000 or so clones, roughly 73% occurring once. The ends were cut back, 6 bases at V and 0 bases at J, with 12 bases in the middle. CDR3 length equals 15 residues. Germline V gene data show CDR1 as KGHSH and CDR2 as LQKENI.

What was sequenced was peripheral blood. The receptor was derived from a woman aged 80 or over with active or convalescent COVID-19. The rearrangement links TRBV18 to TRBJ1-3; D possibly corresponds to TRBD1 (5 bases). CDR3 sequence (DNA): TGTGCCAGCTCGGTACAGGTTCCCTCTGGAAACACCATATATTTT. It is translated as CASSVQVPSGNTIYF. The full variable domain, with the rest looked up from reference TRBV18 and TRBJ1-3, is NAGVMQNPRHLVRRRGQEARLRCSPMKGHSHVYWYRQLPEEGLKFMVYLQKENIIDESGMPKERFSAEFPKEGPSILRIQQVVRGDSAAYFCASSVQVPSGNTIYFGEGSWLTVV.